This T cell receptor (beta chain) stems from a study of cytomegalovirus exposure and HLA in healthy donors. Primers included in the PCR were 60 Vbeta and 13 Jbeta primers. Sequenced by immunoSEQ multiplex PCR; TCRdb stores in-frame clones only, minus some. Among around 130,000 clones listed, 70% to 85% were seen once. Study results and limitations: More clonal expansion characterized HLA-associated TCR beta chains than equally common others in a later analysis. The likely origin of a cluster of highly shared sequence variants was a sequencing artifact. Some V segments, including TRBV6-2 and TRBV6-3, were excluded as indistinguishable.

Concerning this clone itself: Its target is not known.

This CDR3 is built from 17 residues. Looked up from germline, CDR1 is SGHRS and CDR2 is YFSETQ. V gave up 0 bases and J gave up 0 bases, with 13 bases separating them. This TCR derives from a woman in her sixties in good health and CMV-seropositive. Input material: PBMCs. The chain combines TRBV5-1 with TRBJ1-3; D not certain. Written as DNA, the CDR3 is TGCGCCAGCAGCTTGGCTGGAGGTAGACACTCTGGAAACACCATATATTTT. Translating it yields CASSLAGGRHSGNTIYF.